This T cell receptor beta chain was observed in a study (dated by TCRdb to between 2015 and 2017). For the wider study: The study set out to test whether tumor-infiltrating Tregs in breast cancer get recruited from blood Tregs or are instead converted in situ from other CD4+ T cell subsets. General findings and caveats noted by the study authors: Tumor memory CD4+ T cell TCR gene usage clustered with blood and lymph node memory CD4+ cells and lymph node naive CD4+ cells. Rather than covering whole repertoires, validation in the larger cohort was restricted to a single TCR beta V-J rearrangement. Tumor-infiltrating Treg TCR alpha and beta sequences overlapped most with tumor naive CD4+ T cells, then with blood naive CD4+ T cells.

This clonotype came up once. Its target antigen remains unknown. The record has no base qualities; no much larger clone is one base away. Just one read gives weak support. The Miltenyi Naive CD4+ T Cell Isolation kit was used to purify naive CD4+ T cells, and Tregs were depleted with CD25 microbeads. Tregs, naive and memory CD4+ T cells from tumor, blood and ipsilateral draining lymph nodes of five breast cancer patients underwent full-length TCR alpha and beta sequencing. Ficoll density gradient centrifugation was used to isolate mononuclear cells from either lymph nodes or 50 ml of peripheral blood. Sorted cell populations were confirmed by FACS to exceed 90% purity. Spanning cysteine to phenylalanine, the CDR3 consists of 14 amino acids. The kept DNA is CDR3 alone, 42 bases in frame from the first base. As encoded in the germline V gene, CDR1 is SGHRS while CDR2 is YFSETQ. The V end loses 0 bases and the J end loses 4 bases, and a stretch of 10 bases separates them.

Full-length TCR variable regions were amplified by 5' RACE PCR with constant-region reverse primers, followed by semi-nested PCR with Nested Universal Primer A. Using the ReliaPrep RNA Cell Miniprep System, total RNA was extracted, and the SMARTer RACE 5'/3' Kit was then used to reverse transcribe the RNA into 5'RACE-ready cDNA. Multiplex adaptors were used to barcode the full-length TCR alpha and beta libraries, which were then sequenced on an Illumina MiSeq. The authors' pipeline ran thus. Sequencing data were pooled across the five patients for each of nine subset-tissue groups and compared by unsupervised clustering of TCR gene usage. The Morisita-Horn index, with shared sequences weighted by their contribution to each repertoire, was used to calculate repertoire similarity. Clones were called with MiXCR by TCRdb after fastp trimmed the public reads at Q25, and only in-frame beta chains were retained. Rows with a matching CDR3 protein are joined into one entry that keeps the most common DNA and genes. The V and J calls reflect TCRdb's pipeline rather than the authors' work. The sample includes thousands of distinct CDR3 sequences, with about two thirds observed a single time. The top ten clones comprise nearly 3.5% of the sample.

This clonotype was sampled from a female donor with breast cancer. The sample was naive CD4+ T cells sorted from blood. The cell subset or site tag for this specimen amounts to: naive CD4+ T cells, CD4+CD45RA+CD25-. The chain uses TRBV5-1 and TRBJ1-1; TRBD1 might be the D gene, on 6 matching bases. CDR3 protein: CASSLDRVGTEAFF. The bases read TGCGCCAGCAGCTTGGACAGGGTTGGCACTGAAGCTTTCTTT.